This TCR beta chain was sequenced during a study of glioma-infiltrating T cells. This clonotype has only one observation. Its matching antigen is unknown. V was cut by 5 bases and J by 8 bases, with 15 bases left in between. CDR1 is PRHDT and CDR2 is FYEKMQ in the germline V gene (reference sequence). The CDR3 spans 13 residues. Study-level points and caveats: Above-expected tissue-blood divergence occurred in all gliomas, most in low-grade ones. Only very few CDR3 sequences appeared in both tissue and blood.

Using RNA template, CDR3s of TCR alpha and beta were amplified with iRepertoire arm-PCR. One-step reverse transcription and amplification started from around 100-400 ng of tissue mRNA or PBMC total RNA. TCRdb fed the multiplex PCR reads into MiXCR, producing one record per CDR3 protein. The sample includes approximately 140,000 distinct CDR3 sequences, 24% seen only once; the top ten take under 35%. Sequencing input: glioma tissue, nonneoplastic brain tissue, or PBMCs (not recorded which). The TCR originated in a human donor with low-grade glioma or glioblastoma, undergoing nonglioma brain surgery, or in good health (not recorded which). V usage is TRBV13 and J usage is TRBJ1-1, with D maybe TRBD1 (6 bases). The CDR3 is CASSAWTEDEAFF. CDR3 DNA sequence: TGTGCCAGCAGCGCATGGACAGAGGACGAAGCTTTCTTT. The complete variable domain, with remaining parts taken from reference TRBV13 and TRBJ1-1, reads AAGVIQSPRHLIKEKRETATLKCYPIPRHDTVYWYQQGPGQDPQFLISFYEKMQSDKGSIPDRFSAQQFSDYHSELNMSSLELGDSALYFCASSAWTEDEAFFGQGTRLTVV.